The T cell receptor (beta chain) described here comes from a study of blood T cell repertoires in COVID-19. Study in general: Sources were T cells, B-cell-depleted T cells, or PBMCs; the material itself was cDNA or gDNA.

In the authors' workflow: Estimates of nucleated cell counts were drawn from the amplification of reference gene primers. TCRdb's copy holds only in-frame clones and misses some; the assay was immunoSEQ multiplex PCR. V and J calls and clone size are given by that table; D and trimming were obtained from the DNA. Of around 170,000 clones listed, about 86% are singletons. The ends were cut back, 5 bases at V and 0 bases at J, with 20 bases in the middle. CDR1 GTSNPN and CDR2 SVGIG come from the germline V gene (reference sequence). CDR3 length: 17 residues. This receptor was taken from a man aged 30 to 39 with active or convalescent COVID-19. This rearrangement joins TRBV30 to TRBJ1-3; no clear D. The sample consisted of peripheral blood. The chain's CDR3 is CAWVSAGFARSGNTIYF. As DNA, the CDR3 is TGTGCCTGGGTATCCGCTGGCTTCGCACGCTCTGGAAACACCATATATTTT. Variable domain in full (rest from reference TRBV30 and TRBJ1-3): SQTIHQWPATLVQPVGSPLSLECTVEGTSNPNLYWYRQAAGRGLQLLFYSVGIGQISSEVPQNLSASRPQDRQFILSSKKLLLSDSGFYLCAWVSAGFARSGNTIYFGEGSWLTVV.